Below are 21 T cell receptor beta chains sequenced from a single sample in a study of early T cells in non-severe SARS-CoV-2 infection. One entry per CDR3 protein, called by TCRdb with MiXCR from the 5' RACE reads. The data hold 50,000 to 60,000 distinct CDR3 sequences, with approximately 9.9% observed a single time. The sequenced sample was whole blood. The receptors were gathered from an adult who was a healthcare worker with PCR-confirmed SARS-CoV-2 infection or an uninfected control (not recorded which).

This clonotype was seen only a few times. The chain employs TRBV20-1 and TRBJ2-1; no clear D. Germline V gene sequence: CDR1 DFQATT, CDR2 SNEGSKA (reference sequence). The CDR3 sequence is 15 residues long. V lost 0 bases and J lost 2, with 11 bases in between. The CDR3 sequence: CSARDGSQTYNEQFF. The CDR3 DNA is TGCAGTGCTAGAGATGGGTCACAGACCTACAATGAGCAGTTCTTC.

This clonotype was counted many times. The rearrangement links TRBV10-2 to TRBJ2-3; TRBD1 might be the D (6 bases). The CDR3 is 17 residues long. Germline V gene data show CDR1 as WSHSY and CDR2 as SAAADI. Trimming pared 6 bases from V and 2 bases from J, leaving 21 bases between. The CDR3 loop reads CASRPVGAPGVTDTQYF. The CDR3 nucleotides read TGCGCCAGCAGGCCGGTGGGGGCGCCTGGAGTCACAGATACGCAGTATTTT.

This clonotype was counted only a few times. The chain recombines TRBV5-4 with TRBJ2-2, with TRBD2 identical over 11 bases. V lost 0 bases, J lost 4 bases, and 8 bases stayed unmatched. The CDR3 has 18 residues. Germline lookup yields CDR1 SGHNT and CDR2 YYREEE (reference sequence). Here the CDR3 DNA reads TGTGCCAGCAGCTTGGTTCCTAGCGGGGGGTTTTTCACCGGGGAGCTGTTTTTT. This translates into CASSLVPSGGFFTGELFF.

This chain uses TRBV12-3 or TRBV12-4 with TRBJ2-5; D is possibly TRBD1 or TRBD2 (6 bases each). Trimming stripped 5 bases from V and 10 bases from J, with 20 bases between. The CDR3 contains 14 residues. CDR3 DNA: TGTGCCAGCAGTCCCTGGGACAAGGGGGAGGACCAGTACTTC. It yields the protein CASSPWDKGEDQYF.

This clonotype was counted a few times. CDR3: CASSYPQGSREKLFF. DNA of the CDR3: TGTGCCAGCAGCTACCCTCAGGGGTCGAGGGAAAAACTGTTTTTT. The genes are TRBV7-9 and TRBJ1-4; perhaps TRBD1 as D (6 bases). Germline CDR1 and CDR2: SEHNR and FQNEAQ (reference sequence). Trimming pared 4 bases from V and 8 bases from J, leaving 17 bases between. This CDR3 contains 15 residues.

The chain employs TRBV3-1 and TRBJ1-3; D unresolved. The ends were cut back, 2 bases at V and 4 bases at J, with 12 bases in the middle. Germline assignment: CDR1 LGHDT and CDR2 YNNKEL (reference sequence). The CDR3 is 15 amino acids. DNA for the CDR3: TGTGCCAGCAGCCAAAACAGAGGGAACGGAAACACCATATATTTT. Protein: CASSQNRGNGNTIYF.

There are a few counts of this clonotype. The chain links TRBV4-1 to TRBJ1-5, with D hard to call. In germline, CDR1 is MGHRA, CDR2 YSYEKL. The length of the CDR3 is 13 residues. V gave up 5 bases and J gave up 7 bases, with 12 bases separating them. The CDR3 nucleotides are TGCGCCAGCAGCACCGAGGTCTTCCAGCCCCAGCATTTT. Translating it yields CASSTEVFQPQHF.

This clonotype was observed a few times. The chain couples TRBV7-9 to TRBJ2-2; unclear D gene. The V and J ends lost 3 bases and 7 bases respectively, with 12 bases between them. The CDR3 runs 14 residues. Germline values: CDR1 SEHNR, CDR2 FQNEAQ (reference sequence). The chain's CDR3 is CASSFGRSNGELFF. Here the CDR3 DNA reads TGTGCCAGCAGCTTCGGAAGGAGTAACGGGGAGCTGTTTTTT.

This clonotype was counted many times. This chain uses TRBV4-1 with TRBJ2-7; TRBD1 matches 10 bases. V lost 1 base to trimming and J lost 6 bases; unmatched junction nucleotides: 9. The CDR3 has 16 residues. CDR1 is MGHRA and CDR2 is YSYEKL in the germline V gene. CDR3 residues: CASSQVLGTGETEQYF. CDR3 DNA: TGCGCCAGCAGCCAAGTGCTGGGGACAGGGGAAACCGAGCAGTACTTC.

This clonotype was seen ten or more times. The chain combines TRBV30 with TRBJ2-7; D ambiguous. This CDR3 has 12 amino acids. Germline V gene lookup returns CDR1 GTSNPN and CDR2 SVGIG (reference sequence). Trimming stripped 0 bases from V and 1 base from J, with 4 bases between. The CDR3 DNA is TGTGCCTGGAGTGTAGGATCCTACGAGCAGTACTTC. Translated: CAWSVGSYEQYF.

The chain uses TRBV7-9 and TRBJ2-6; TRBD1 agrees at 7 bases. The CDR3 runs to 17 residues. The germline V gene has CDR1 SEHNR and CDR2 FQNEAQ (reference sequence). The J segment lost 1 base and the V segment lost 5 bases, leaving 8 bases of the junction unmatched. CDR3 in DNA: TGTGCCAGCAGCCTAGTTGGACAGGCTTCTGGGGCCAACGTCCTGACTTTC. Translating gives CASSLVGQASGANVLTF. The full variable domain, in which reference TRBV7-9 and TRBJ2-6 provide the parts outside the CDR3, is DTGVSQNPRHKITKRGQNVTFRCDPISEHNRLYWYRQTLGQGPEFLTYFQNEAQLEKSRLLSDRFSAERPKGSFSTLEIQRTEQGDSAMYLCASSLVGQASGANVLTFGAGSRLTVL.

The chain's CDR3 is CASSQQGGQPQHF. CDR3 DNA: TGTGCCAGCAGCCAACAGGGAGGGCAGCCCCAGCATTTT. The chain combines TRBV3-2 with TRBJ1-5. TRBV3-2 is reported as a pseudogene. This CDR3 contains 13 residues.

Ten or more counts support this clonotype. V and J are TRBV18 and TRBJ1-4, with D uncertain. Germline CDR1 KGHSH, CDR2 LQKENI. Trimming removed 3 bases at V and 3 bases at J, with 11 bases between. The CDR3 is 15 residues long. In nucleotides, the CDR3 is TGTGCCAGCTCACCCCAGGCTTGGGCTAATGAAAAACTGTTTTTT. Its protein product is CASSPQAWANEKLFF.

The V gene is TRBV5-1, the J gene TRBJ1-1, with 8 bases that match TRBD1. This CDR3 comprises 15 residues. V gave up 4 bases and J gave up 5 bases; unmatched junction bases: 10. Germline V CDR1 and CDR2: SGHRS, YFSETQ. Written as DNA, the CDR3 is TGCGCCAGCAGCATAACCGGGACAGGAAAAACTGAAGCTTTCTTT. It yields the protein CASSITGTGKTEAFF.

The J gene is TRBJ2-3, the V gene TRBV6-4, with 7 bases fitting TRBD1. Per germline, CDR1 MRHNA and CDR2 SNTAGT. V trimming: 6 bases; J trimming: 6 bases; junction bases outside the gene matches: 12. The CDR3 has 15 amino acids. CDR3 residues: CASSPDRVRGDTQYF. The CDR3 DNA reads as TGTGCCAGCAGCCCCGACAGGGTCCGTGGGGATACGCAGTATTTT.

The chain has TRBV6-1 and TRBJ2-5, with 8 bases that match TRBD2. This CDR3 region has 15 residues. V shed 2 bases and J 5 bases; nucleotides not matched to a gene: 7. Germline V CDR1 and CDR2: MNHNS, SASEGT. CDR3 nucleotide sequence: TGTGCCAGCAGTGAAAGAGCCGGGAGGGTGGAGACCCAGTACTTC. It specifies CASSERAGRVETQYF.

This clonotype occurred a few times. The chain combines TRBV7-9 with TRBJ2-1, with 7 bases aligning to TRBD1. CDR1 and CDR2 (germline): SEHNR, FQNEAQ (reference sequence). Trimming cost V 7 bases and J 3 bases; bases outside gene matches: 9. This CDR3 is built from 15 residues. DNA for the CDR3: TGTGCCAGCACCGGACAGGTACTTATCTACAATGAGCAGTTCTTC. It is translated as CASTGQVLIYNEQFF. The entire variable domain, with the rest obtained from reference TRBV7-9 and TRBJ2-1, is as follows: DTGVSQNPRHKITKRGQNVTFRCDPISEHNRLYWYRQTLGQGPEFLTYFQNEAQLEKSRLLSDRFSAERPKGSFSTLEIQRTEQGDSAMYLCASTGQVLIYNEQFFGPGTRLTVL.

This chain uses TRBV7-9 with TRBJ1-2; D is possibly TRBD1 (6 bases). The CDR3 runs 13 residues. The germline V gene has CDR1 SEHNR and CDR2 FQNEAQ (reference sequence). V was clipped by 8 bases and J by 2 bases, with 12 bases between them. The CDR3 is CASGWDTNYGYTF. In DNA form, the CDR3 reads TGTGCCAGCGGGTGGGACACCAACTATGGCTACACCTTC.

V is TRBV6-6 and J is TRBJ2-3, with 9 bases identical to TRBD2. The CDR3 is 14 residues long. V lost 5 bases and J lost 9; bases outside the gene matches: 9. CDR1 MNHNY and CDR2 SVGAGI come from the germline V gene (reference sequence). CDR3 in amino acids: CASSEGGGAPTQYF. The CDR3 coding sequence is TGTGCCAGCAGTGAGGGCGGGGGGGCTCCCACGCAGTATTTT.

This clonotype was counted a few times. The CDR3 DNA sequence: TGCGCCAGCGGGAGGACTAGCGGGATCACAGATACGCAGTATTTT. Translated: CASGRTSGITDTQYF. The chain uses TRBV10-1 and TRBJ2-3; 12 nucleotides align to TRBD2. This CDR3 has 15 residues. Germline V gene lookup returns CDR1 WNHNN and CDR2 SYGVQD (reference sequence). V lost 8 bases, J lost 2 bases, and 5 bases stayed unmatched.

This clonotype was counted ten times or more. This chain links TRBV15 with TRBJ2-7, with D perhaps TRBD1 or TRBD2 (5 bases each). The CDR3 length is 11 residues. Germline CDR1 reads LNHNV; CDR2 reads YYDKDF (reference sequence). V was cut by 8 bases and J by 3 bases, with 8 bases left in between. The CDR3 DNA follows: TGTGCCACCCAGGGAGACTACGAGCAGTACTTC. It is translated as CATQGDYEQYF.